This T cell receptor (beta chain) emerged from a study of CD8 T cells in Susac syndrome. Study-wide findings and caveats: In its TCR sequencing and HLA analysis, the study acknowledged that the number of individuals was relatively small.

As to this clonotype: Its specificity is unknown.

An amount of RNA that ranged from roughly 0.5 to 1 ug was reverse transcribed with random hexamers. TCRdb analysed the immunoSEQ multiplex PCR reads with MiXCR anew, one entry per CDR3 protein. The table records roughly 120,000 distinct CDR3 sequences, approximately 93% of them present only once. CD8+ and CD4+ T cells from blood underwent TCR beta sequencing. Relapsing-remitting disease, either stable or active, was present in the multiple sclerosis controls, who were treatment-naive patients. CDR3 size: 14 residues. Germline V lookup: CDR1 SGHTA, CDR2 FQGNSA. Deletions cut 2 bases from V and 1 base from J, with 8 bases between.

The sequencing sample was made of CD4+ T cells from PBMCs. The rearrangement uses TRBV7-2 and TRBJ2-5; possibly TRBD1 for D (5 bases). This sequence originates from a human donor with multiple sclerosis. In DNA form, the CDR3 reads TGTGCCAGCAGCTTAAGGGGCAGCCAAGAGACCCAGTACTTC. This encodes CASSLRGSQETQYF.